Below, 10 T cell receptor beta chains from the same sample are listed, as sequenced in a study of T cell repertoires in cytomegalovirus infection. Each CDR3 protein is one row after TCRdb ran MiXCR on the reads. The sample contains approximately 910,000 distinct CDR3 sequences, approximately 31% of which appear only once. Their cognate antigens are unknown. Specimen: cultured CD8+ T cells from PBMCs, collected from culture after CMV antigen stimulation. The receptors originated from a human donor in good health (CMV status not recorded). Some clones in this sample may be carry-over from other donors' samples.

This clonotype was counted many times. The CDR3 DNA reads as TGTGCCAGCAGTTACTGGCTAGGTTCCTACGAGCAGTACTTC. Translation gives CASSYWLGSYEQYF. The J gene is TRBJ2-7, the V gene TRBV12-3 or TRBV12-4; no clear D gene. V was pared by 4 bases and J by 1 base, with 11 bases between. The CDR3 totals 14 residues.

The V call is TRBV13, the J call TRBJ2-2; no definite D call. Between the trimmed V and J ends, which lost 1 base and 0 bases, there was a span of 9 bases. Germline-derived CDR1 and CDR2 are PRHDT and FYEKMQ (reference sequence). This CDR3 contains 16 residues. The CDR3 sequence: CASSLEQITNTGELFF. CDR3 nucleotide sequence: TGTGCCAGCAGCTTAGAACAGATAACGAACACCGGGGAGCTGTTTTTT.

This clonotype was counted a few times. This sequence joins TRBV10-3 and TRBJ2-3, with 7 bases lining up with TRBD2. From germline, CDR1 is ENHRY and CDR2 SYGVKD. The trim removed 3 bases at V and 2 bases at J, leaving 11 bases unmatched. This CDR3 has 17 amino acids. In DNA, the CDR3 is TGTGCCATCAGTGACAGGACTATAAGCGGGGCCACAGATACGCAGTATTTT. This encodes CAISDRTISGATDTQYF.

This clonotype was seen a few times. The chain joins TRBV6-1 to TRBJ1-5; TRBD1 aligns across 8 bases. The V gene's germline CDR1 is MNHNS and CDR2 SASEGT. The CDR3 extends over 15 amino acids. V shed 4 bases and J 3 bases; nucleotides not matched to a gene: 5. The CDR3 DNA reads TGTGCCAGCAGTGCCGACAGGGGCTTCAATCAGCCCCAGCATTTT. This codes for CASSADRGFNQPQHF.

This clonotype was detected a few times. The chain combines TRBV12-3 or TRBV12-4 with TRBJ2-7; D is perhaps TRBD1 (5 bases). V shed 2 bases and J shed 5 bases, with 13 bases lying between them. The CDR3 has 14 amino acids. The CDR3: CASSLIAGPNEQYF. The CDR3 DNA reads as TGTGCCAGCAGTTTAATCGCAGGGCCTAACGAGCAGTACTTC.

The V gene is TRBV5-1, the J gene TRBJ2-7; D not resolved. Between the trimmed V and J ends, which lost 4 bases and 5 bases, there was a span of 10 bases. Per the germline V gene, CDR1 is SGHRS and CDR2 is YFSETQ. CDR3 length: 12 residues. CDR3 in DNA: TGCGCCAGCAGCCCTGACTTGGACGAGCAGTACGTC. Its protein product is CASSPDLDEQYV.

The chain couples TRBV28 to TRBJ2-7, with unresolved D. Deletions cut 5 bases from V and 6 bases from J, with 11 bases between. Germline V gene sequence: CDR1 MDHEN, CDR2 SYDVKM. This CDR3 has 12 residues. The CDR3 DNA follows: TGTGCCAGCAGTCCAGGCAGGATCGAGCAGTACGTC. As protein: CASSPGRIEQYV.

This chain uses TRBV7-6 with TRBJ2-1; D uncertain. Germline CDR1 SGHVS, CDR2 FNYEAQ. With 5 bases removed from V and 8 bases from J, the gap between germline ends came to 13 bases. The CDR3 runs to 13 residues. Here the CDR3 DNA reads TGTGCCAGCAGCCCCGGGTACCTCGATGAGCAGTTCTTC. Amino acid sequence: CASSPGYLDEQFF.

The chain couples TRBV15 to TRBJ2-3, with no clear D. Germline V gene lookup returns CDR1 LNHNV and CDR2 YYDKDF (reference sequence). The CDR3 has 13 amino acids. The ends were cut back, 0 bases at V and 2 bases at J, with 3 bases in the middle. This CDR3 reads CATSRDSTDTQYF. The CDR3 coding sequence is TGTGCCACCAGCAGAGACTCCACAGATACGCAGTATTTT.

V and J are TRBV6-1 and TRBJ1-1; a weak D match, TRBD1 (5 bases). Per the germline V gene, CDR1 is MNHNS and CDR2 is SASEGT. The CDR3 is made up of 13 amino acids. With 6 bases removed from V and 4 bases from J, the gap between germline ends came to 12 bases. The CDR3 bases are TGTGCCAGCAGCTCAGGGAGGGTCACTGAAGCTTTCTTT. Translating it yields CASSSGRVTEAFF.